The TCR beta chain described here comes from a study of blood T cell repertoires in COVID-19. Study overall: Sample material is recorded as cDNA or gDNA derived from T cells, B-cell-depleted T cells, or PBMCs.

As processed by the authors: Reference gene primer amplification in the assay estimated nucleated cell counts. The method was immunoSEQ multiplex PCR; TCRdb's version includes in-frame clones alone and lacks a portion of them. V and J calls plus clone size are reproduced from that table; the DNA served to infer D and trimming. The sample holds approximately 470,000 clones, around 90% seen once. This receptor was taken from a woman aged 18 to 35 who had recovered from COVID-19. The sample comprised PBMCs or T cells enriched from blood (not recorded which).

The DNA of the CDR3 is TGTGCCAGCAGCACCAGCGGGGGCCCCTACAATGAGCAGTTCTTC. Protein: CASSTSGGPYNEQFF. V usage is TRBV7-2 and J usage is TRBJ2-1, with TRBD2 matching over 8 bases. The CDR3 consists of 15 residues. The ends lost 5 bases at V and 2 bases at J; junction bases unmatched: 5. CDR1 and CDR2 (germline): SGHTA, FQGNSA.